The 18 T cell receptor beta chains in this list originate from one sample, sequenced in a study of T cell repertoires in cytomegalovirus infection (dated by TCRdb to the late 2010s). Sequenced using an Illumina HiSeq 1500. Using fastp trimming at Q25 and MiXCR clonotype assembly, TCRdb reanalyzed the public sequencing data and kept in-frame beta chains. Entries that share a CDR3 protein sequence are merged under the most common genes and DNA. This sample has around 330,000 distinct CDR3 sequences in its table, and roughly 15% of those were observed once. The top ten clonotypes cover 12% of the sample. The sequencing sample was made of PBMCs. These receptor sequences come from a human donor in good health (CMV status not recorded). Some clones in this sample may be carry-over from other donors' samples.

This clonotype was recorded many times. The CDR3 DNA reads as TGTGCCAGCAGCTTAGCGGAAGGGAGGACAGGGGGGAGGTTCTTC. Translated, it gives CASSLAEGRTGGRFF. The V call is TRBV7-2, the J call TRBJ2-1; 10 bases are shared with TRBD1. The CDR3 length is 15 residues. The germline CDR1 and CDR2 sequences are SGHTA and FQGNSA. V lost 0 bases, J lost 15 bases, and 11 bases stayed unmatched. Using reference TRBV7-2 and TRBJ2-1 for the parts outside the CDR3, the full variable domain is GAGVSQSPSNKVTEKGKDVELRCDPISGHTALYWYRQSLGQGLEFLIYFQGNSAPDKSGLPSDRFSAERTGGSVSTLTIQRTQQEDSAVYLCASSLAEGRTGGRFFGPGTRLTVL.

This clonotype was recorded many times. The chain carries TRBV7-2 and TRBJ2-5, with 7 nucleotides matching TRBD2. The CDR3 runs to 15 residues. From germline, CDR1 is SGHTA and CDR2 FQGNSA. Trimming cost V 5 bases and J 7 bases; bases outside gene matches: 13. The chain's CDR3 is CASSLGTGGYGTQYF. The CDR3 nucleotides read TGTGCCAGCAGCCTAGGAACGGGAGGTTACGGGACCCAGTACTTC. The full variable domain, completed using reference TRBV7-2 and TRBJ2-5, is GAGVSQSPSNKVTEKGKDVELRCDPISGHTALYWYRQSLGQGLEFLIYFQGNSAPDKSGLPSDRFSAERTGGSVSTLTIQRTQQEDSAVYLCASSLGTGGYGTQYFGPGTRLLVL.

Many counts were recorded for this clonotype. This chain joins TRBV20-1 and TRBJ2-5, with 10 bases lining up with TRBD2. The CDR3 totals 17 residues. The ends lost 5 bases at V and 3 bases at J; junction bases unmatched: 15. CDR1 is DFQATT, CDR2 SNEGSKA, per germline (reference sequence). CDR3 sequence reads: CSAAGLAGGQAKETQYF. Here the CDR3 DNA reads TGCAGTGCTGCCGGGTTAGCGGGGGGCCAAGCCAAAGAGACCCAGTACTTC.

This clonotype was recorded many times. This sequence joins TRBV7-2 and TRBJ2-5; 9 bases align to TRBD1. CDR1 and CDR2 (germline): SGHTA, FQGNSA. V lost 5 bases, J lost 2 bases, and 6 bases stayed unmatched. This CDR3 region has 15 residues. The CDR3 DNA reads as TGTGCCAGCAGCACCGGGACAGGGAGACAAGAGACCCAGTACTTC. Translation gives CASSTGTGRQETQYF.

This clonotype showed up many times. The DNA of the CDR3 is TGTGCCAGCAGCCCGCCCGGGGGGCAAGAGACCCAGTACTTC. Encoded protein: CASSPPGGQETQYF. The chain couples TRBV7-2 to TRBJ2-5, with 7 positions matching TRBD2. The CDR3 runs 14 residues. Losses at the gene ends were 5 bases for V and 2 bases for J; bases not matched to a gene: 5. Germline assignment: CDR1 SGHTA and CDR2 FQGNSA. Supplemented by reference TRBV7-2 and TRBJ2-5, the full variable domain reads GAGVSQSPSNKVTEKGKDVELRCDPISGHTALYWYRQSLGQGLEFLIYFQGNSAPDKSGLPSDRFSAERTGGSVSTLTIQRTQQEDSAVYLCASSPPGGQETQYFGPGTRLLVL.

This sequence joins TRBV2 and TRBJ2-7; 10 positions agree with TRBD1. This CDR3 has 17 amino acids. The germline V gene has CDR1 SNHLY and CDR2 FYNNEI. J lost 3 bases, V lost 3 bases, and 11 bases had no gene match. The DNA of the CDR3 is TGTGCCAGCAGTGATGGCTCCGGGAGGACAGGGGGCTACGAGCAGTACTTC. Protein: CASSDGSGRTGGYEQYF. The complete variable domain, with remaining parts taken from reference TRBV2 and TRBJ2-7, reads EPEVTQTPSHQVTQMGQEVILRCVPISNHLYFYWYRQILGQKVEFLVSFYNNEISEKSEIFDDQFSVERPDGSNFTLKIRSTKLEDSAMYFCASSDGSGRTGGYEQYFGPGTRLTVT.

With regard to this clonotype: A much larger clone is a single base away; this may be a read error. The chain joins TRBV20-1 to TRBJ1-6; D uncertain. Trimming cost V 0 bases and J 5 bases, with 8 bases left between them. This CDR3 has 14 amino acids. Germline loops: CDR1 DFQATT, CDR2 SNEGSKA (reference sequence). CDR3 sequence (DNA): TGCAGTGCTAGAGAGGAAAACCATAATTCACCCCTCCACTTT. Amino acids: CSAREENHNSPLHF.

The rearrangement links TRBV19 to TRBJ2-1; 10 bases are a match to TRBD2. This CDR3 comprises 15 residues. From germline, CDR1 is LNHDA and CDR2 SQIVND (reference sequence). The ends lost 6 bases at V and 5 bases at J; junction bases unmatched: 7. The CDR3 DNA reads as TGTGCCAGTAGGGAACTAGCGGGGACCCACAATGAGCAGTTCTTC. It translates to CASRELAGTHNEQFF. The whole variable domain, filled in from reference TRBV19 and TRBJ2-1, reads DGGITQSPKYLFRKEGQNVTLSCEQNLNHDAMYWYRQDPGQGLRLIYYSQIVNDFQKGDIAEGYSVSREKKESFPLTVTSAQKNPTAFYLCASRELAGTHNEQFFGPGTRLTVL.

This clonotype was picked up many times. The gene calls are TRBV12-3 or TRBV12-4 and TRBJ1-1; D possibly corresponds to TRBD1 (5 bases). V lost 5 bases and J lost 6, with 13 bases in between. CDR3 length equals 13 residues. The CDR3: CASSPQEGAEAFF. CDR3 coding DNA: TGTGCCAGCAGTCCCCAGGAAGGGGCTGAAGCTTTCTTT.

In its sample, this clonotype was seen a few times. The chain links TRBV20-1 to TRBJ2-7; 8 positions match TRBD1. CDR1 and CDR2 from the germline V gene are DFQATT and SNEGSKA (reference sequence). J was trimmed by 2 bases and V by 0 bases; bases with no gene match: 3. CDR3 length equals 14 residues. The CDR3 here is CSARETGGPYEQYF. The CDR3 coding sequence is TGCAGTGCTAGAGAAACAGGGGGGCCCTACGAGCAGTACTTC.

The CDR3 loop reads CSAGARDQPQHF. CDR3 bases: TGCAGCGCGGGCGCCCGGGATCAGCCCCAGCATTTT. The chain is built from TRBV29-1 and TRBJ1-5; D not resolved. Germline-derived CDR1 and CDR2 are SQVTM and ANQGSEA. The CDR3 consists of 12 residues. V lost 7 bases, J lost 5 bases, and 12 bases lay in between.

The chain combines TRBV19 with TRBJ1-1, with 7 bases fitting TRBD1. After removal of 3 bases from V and 4 bases from J, the junction contained 8 bases not matched to a gene. The CDR3 length is 15 residues. CDR1 and CDR2 (germline): LNHDA, SQIVND (reference sequence). The CDR3 region has the DNA TGTGCCAGTAGTATTATCGAGACAGGGTCCACTGAAGCTTTCTTT. It specifies CASSIIETGSTEAFF.

This clonotype was seen at least ten times. The chain employs TRBV7-2 and TRBJ2-7; no reliable D call. The CDR3 contains 14 residues. The V end lost 1 base, the J end lost 3 bases, and 10 bases lay between the germline ends. The V gene's germline CDR1 is SGHTA and CDR2 FQGNSA. The CDR3 region is CASSLGNTDYEQYF. CDR3 nucleotide sequence: TGTGCCAGCAGCTTAGGTAACACCGACTACGAGCAGTACTTC.

This chain uses TRBV12-3 or TRBV12-4 with TRBJ2-7; D call uncertain. The CDR3 contains 13 residues. V was pared by 2 bases and J by 2 bases, with 7 bases between. The CDR3 coding sequence is TGTGCCAGCAGTTTAAGTTCGCCCTACGAGCAGTACTTC. Protein product: CASSLSSPYEQYF.

This clonotype was observed a few times. The chain links TRBV19 to TRBJ2-7; perhaps TRBD2 as D (6 bases). Germline CDR1 reads LNHDA; CDR2 reads SQIVND (reference sequence). The CDR3 loop spans 15 amino acids. The V end was cut by 3 bases, the J end by 2 bases, with 14 bases between. The DNA of the CDR3 is TGTGCCAGTAGTATCGGGACTGTCCCTACCTACGAGCAGTACTTC. It is translated as CASSIGTVPTYEQYF. The whole variable domain, remainder taken from reference TRBV19 and TRBJ2-7, is DGGITQSPKYLFRKEGQNVTLSCEQNLNHDAMYWYRQDPGQGLRLIYYSQIVNDFQKGDIAEGYSVSREKKESFPLTVTSAQKNPTAFYLCASSIGTVPTYEQYFGPGTRLTVT.

This clonotype occurred many times. The V call is TRBV20-1, the J call TRBJ2-7, with 7 bases identical to TRBD1. Germline V CDR1 and CDR2: DFQATT, SNEGSKA (reference sequence). The CDR3 length is 15 residues. V lost 0 bases, J lost 0 bases, and 5 bases stayed unmatched. The CDR3 protein is CSARDLQGPSYEQYF. Here the CDR3 DNA reads TGCAGTGCTAGAGATCTACAGGGGCCCTCCTACGAGCAGTACTTC.

This clonotype occurred many times. This chain links TRBV6-1 with TRBJ1-1; D unclear. This CDR3 region has 14 residues. V was cut by 1 base and J by 1 base, with 7 bases left in between. Looked up from germline, CDR1 is MNHNS and CDR2 is SASEGT. The CDR3 protein is CASSEVVQNTEAFF. The CDR3 nucleotides are TGTGCCAGCAGTGAAGTAGTGCAGAACACTGAAGCTTTCTTT.

This clonotype has a single count. A much larger clonotype is one base distant, so this may be a read error. The rearrangement uses TRBV12-3 or TRBV12-4 and TRBJ2-2; D gene uncertain. V was trimmed by 1 base and J by 6 bases, leaving 6 bases between them. The CDR3 covers 13 residues. The DNA for the CDR3 is TGTGCCAGCAGTTTAGGGTGCCCCGGGGAGCTGTTTTTT. This encodes CASSLGCPGELFF.